A single sample gave rise to the 12 T cell receptor beta chains below, sequenced in a study of identical twins. TCRdb used MiXCR to reprocess the 5' RACE reads, holding one entry per CDR3 protein. The sample has 700,000 or so distinct CDR3 sequences, around 20% seen once. This sample was shared with a second study, whose subject was T cells expressing NK-cell markers.

Material: PBMCs. The receptors here all came from a woman under 30 in good health.

In this sample, this clonotype turned up a few times. The V and J genes are TRBV6-1 and TRBJ1-4, with D tentatively TRBD1 (5 bases). The length of the CDR3 is 14 residues. Germline V lookup: CDR1 MNHNS, CDR2 SASEGT. Deletions cut 7 bases from V and 4 bases from J, with 13 bases between. The CDR3 reads CASTTGSRNEKLFF. DNA for the CDR3: TGTGCCAGCACTACAGGTTCTCGTAATGAAAAACTGTTTTTT.

This clonotype was observed a handful of times. The CDR3: CSATSDRAYYEQYF. The CDR3 DNA reads as TGCAGTGCCACCTCCGACAGGGCCTACTACGAGCAGTACTTC. This chain joins TRBV20-1 and TRBJ2-7; TRBD1 agrees at 7 bases. Germline V lookup: CDR1 DFQATT, CDR2 SNEGSKA (reference sequence). Unmatched junction bases numbered 11, after V lost 6 bases and J lost 3 bases. CDR3 length: 14 residues.

In its sample, this clonotype was seen many times. This chain connects TRBV6-5 to TRBJ1-2; 7 bases map to TRBD1. V shed 3 bases and J 0 bases; nucleotides not matched to a gene: 10. CDR3 size: 17 residues. CDR1 is MNHEY and CDR2 is SVGAGI in the germline V gene. The CDR3 DNA follows: TGTGCCAGCAGTTATCTGGCAGGGGGTACTACTAACTATGGCTACACCTTC. Encoded protein: CASSYLAGGTTNYGYTF.

This clonotype occurred many times. The V gene is TRBV20-1, the J gene TRBJ1-1; TRBD1 matches 7 bases. Germline-derived CDR1 and CDR2 are DFQATT and SNEGSKA (reference sequence). J was trimmed by 10 bases and V by 4 bases; bases with no gene match: 15. The CDR3 is 14 residues long. The CDR3 sequence: CSATPDRLMGPAFF. DNA for the CDR3: TGCAGTGCTACCCCGGACAGGTTGATGGGACCAGCTTTCTTT.

The genes are TRBV20-1 and TRBJ2-2, with TRBD2 matching 13 bases. The CDR3 covers 13 residues. Per germline, CDR1 DFQATT and CDR2 SNEGSKA (reference sequence). V lost 6 bases to trimming and J lost 7 bases; unmatched junction nucleotides: 2. DNA for the CDR3: TGCAGTGCCAGGACTAGCGGGGGCGGGGAGCTGTTTTTT. It is translated as CSARTSGGGELFF.

This clonotype was picked up many times. The V call is TRBV20-1, the J call TRBJ1-2; unclear D gene. The CDR3 totals 12 residues. The germline gives CDR1 DFQATT, CDR2 SNEGSKA (reference sequence). Between the trimmed V and J ends, which lost 8 bases and 4 bases, there was a span of 14 bases. For the CDR3, the DNA is TGCAGTACATACGGGGTACCCTATGGCTACACCTTC. It specifies CSTYGVPYGYTF.

The chain's CDR3 is CASRAVAAGANVLTF. The CDR3 nucleotides are TGTGCCAGCAGGGCGGTTGCGGCTGGGGCCAACGTCCTGACTTTC. This sequence joins TRBV11-2 and TRBJ2-6; D gene unclear. Trimming removed 6 bases from V and 2 bases from J, with 11 bases in between. Germline loops: CDR1 SGHAT, CDR2 FQNNGV. The CDR3 spans 15 residues.

The chain is built from TRBV12-3 or TRBV12-4 and TRBJ2-7; 11 bases fit TRBD2. J was trimmed by 6 bases and V by 5 bases; bases with no gene match: 3. The CDR3 loop spans 13 amino acids. The CDR3 sequence: CASSPGTSGEQYF. Here the CDR3 DNA reads TGTGCCAGCAGTCCCGGGACTAGCGGCGAGCAGTACTTC.

This clonotype turned up a few times. The CDR3 nucleotides read TGTGCCATCAGTGAAGGGAAGGGGATCGGGGGCTACACCTTC. It specifies CAISEGKGIGGYTF. V is TRBV10-3 and J is TRBJ1-2; a weak D match, TRBD1 (5 bases). The CDR3 contains 14 residues. Trimming removed 3 bases at V and 8 bases at J, with 16 bases between. Germline V gene lookup returns CDR1 ENHRY and CDR2 SYGVKD.

The chain employs TRBV3-1 and TRBJ2-7; D ambiguous. Trimming left V 5 bases short and J 3 bases short, with 11 bases between. Germline values: CDR1 LGHDT, CDR2 YNNKEL (reference sequence). This CDR3 comprises 13 residues. DNA for the CDR3: TGTGCCAGCAGCAATATACGCGGCTACGAGCAGTACTTC. Translation: CASSNIRGYEQYF.

This clonotype has more than one count but fewer than ten. The gene calls are TRBV6-1 and TRBJ1-1; 11 bases are a match to TRBD1. V shed 7 bases and J 7 bases; nucleotides not matched to a gene: 8. CDR3 length: 14 residues. Germline CDR1 is MNHNS and CDR2 is SASEGT. CDR3: CASTADRGRSEAFF. In DNA, the CDR3 is TGTGCCAGCACCGCGGACAGGGGGCGAAGTGAAGCTTTCTTT.

The chain recombines TRBV3-1 with TRBJ2-1, with TRBD2 identical over 7 bases. The V gene end was trimmed by 1 base and the J gene end by 15 bases; junction bases not matched to a gene: 15. Germline lookup yields CDR1 LGHDT and CDR2 YNNKEL (reference sequence). CDR3 length: 15 amino acids. CDR3: CASSQGWSGTPRRFF. The CDR3 nucleotides are TGTGCCAGCAGCCAAGGTTGGAGCGGGACTCCCCGGAGGTTCTTC.